What follows are 20 T cell receptor beta chains derived from one specimen sequenced in a study of response to subunit inactivated influenza vaccine. In TCRdb, the RT-PCR reads were re-called with MiXCR into one record per CDR3 protein. Among hundreds of thousands of distinct CDR3 sequences, 16% were seen once, and the ten largest hold about 3%. The sequences come from CD4+ T cells sorted from PBMCs, collected around 25 months after vaccination. Receptors were obtained from a man aged 45-69 years who received an inactivated influenza vaccine.

This clonotype was seen at least ten times. The CDR3 DNA sequence: TGTGCCACCAGCAGAGCTAATATTGGAGAGACCCAGTACTTC. The encoded protein is CATSRANIGETQYF. The chain is built from TRBV15 and TRBJ2-5; D remains ambiguous. The CDR3 totals 14 residues. The V end was cut by 1 base, the J end by 4 bases, with 10 bases between. Germline loops: CDR1 LNHNV, CDR2 YYDKDF (reference sequence).

A few counts support this clonotype. This sequence joins TRBV4-3 and TRBJ1-1, with 9 nucleotides matching TRBD1. The CDR3 consists of 14 residues. Germline loops: CDR1 LGHNA, CDR2 YSLEER. The trim removed 2 bases at V and 11 bases at J, leaving 9 bases unmatched. The CDR3 bases are TGCGCCAGCAGCCAACCCGGGAGGGACAGGGAGGCTTTCTTT. It is translated as CASSQPGRDREAFF.

This clonotype was seen a handful of times. The chain joins TRBV10-3 to TRBJ2-2; no clear D. The germline gives CDR1 ENHRY, CDR2 SYGVKD. The CDR3 consists of 16 residues. Trimming removed 0 bases from V and 7 bases from J, with 15 bases in between. The CDR3 region has the DNA TGTGCCATCAGTGAGTCCTTGGGCAGGAACCGCGGGGAGCTGTTTTTT. Residues: CAISESLGRNRGELFF.

This clonotype came up many times. The genes are TRBV7-8 and TRBJ2-3; possible D gene TRBD2, 6 bases. CDR3 length: 16 amino acids. Germline loops: CDR1 SGHVS, CDR2 FQNEAQ. V was cut by 5 bases and J by 1 base, with 16 bases left in between. CDR3 bases: TGTGCCAGCAGCCGCCTAGCGTTGAGGGGCACAGATACGCAGTATTTT. Residues: CASSRLALRGTDTQYF.

This clonotype was seen only once. The chain is built from TRBV6-2 or TRBV6-3 and TRBJ2-3, with 8 bases aligning to TRBD2. This CDR3 region has 15 residues. V trimming: 5 bases; J trimming: 7 bases; junction bases outside the gene matches: 11. Germline V gives CDR1 MNHEY, CDR2 SVGEGT. CDR3 DNA sequence: TGTGCCAGCAGTACCCCCAGCGGGAGAAAACATACGCAGTATTTT. It codes for CASSTPSGRKHTQYF.

The chain uses TRBV7-2 and TRBJ2-3; D might be TRBD1 or TRBD2, each matching 5 bases. Germline CDR1 SGHTA, CDR2 FQGNSA. Trimming took off 1 base at V and 4 bases at J, with 15 bases between the two ends. The CDR3 runs 16 residues. CDR3 sequence (DNA): TGTGCCAGCAGCTTAGACGGGACGACTCGAGCAGATACGCAGTATTTT. It encodes CASSLDGTTRADTQYF.

The chain couples TRBV28 to TRBJ2-7; D ambiguous. Trimming left V 6 bases short and J 2 bases short, with 11 bases between. The CDR3 is made up of 13 amino acids. In germline, CDR1 is MDHEN, CDR2 SYDVKM. This CDR3 is CASRDPLTYEQYF. The CDR3 DNA sequence: TGTGCCAGCAGAGACCCATTGACCTACGAGCAGTACTTC. The full variable domain, its missing parts supplied by reference TRBV28 and TRBJ2-7, is DVKVTQSSRYLVKRTGEKVFLECVQDMDHENMFWYRQDPGLGLRLIYFSYDVKMKEKGDIPEGYSVSREKKERFSLILESASTNQTSMYLCASRDPLTYEQYFGPGTRLTVT.

This rearrangement joins TRBV7-9 to TRBJ1-2; D is possibly TRBD1 (5 bases). This CDR3 has 14 amino acids. V lost 5 bases to trimming and J lost 3 bases, with 13 bases between them. Per the germline V gene, CDR1 is SEHNR and CDR2 is FQNEAQ (reference sequence). Here the CDR3 DNA reads TGTGCCAGCAGCCCTACCGGGACCCACTATGGCTACACCTTC. Its translation: CASSPTGTHYGYTF.

In this sample, this clonotype turned up a few times. Here the CDR3 DNA reads TGTGCCAGCAGTTACTCGGCGGGAGGACCGGAGACCCAGTACTTC. Protein sequence: CASSYSAGGPETQYF. The chain combines TRBV6-5 with TRBJ2-5; TRBD2 matches at 8 bases. The junction had 5 bases not matched to a gene; V was cut back by 0 bases and J by 5 bases. The germline V gene has CDR1 MNHEY and CDR2 SVGAGI. This CDR3 contains 15 residues.

A word on this clonotype: A read error may be the cause here, since a much bigger clone is one base away. The rearrangement uses TRBV14 and TRBJ2-1, with 7 positions matching TRBD1. CDR3 length equals 12 residues. CDR1 and CDR2 from the germline V gene are SGHDN and FVKESK. This CDR3 reads CDSSQATTGEFF. For the CDR3, the DNA is TGTGACAGCAGCCAAGCAACAACAGGGGAGTTCTTC.

The table lists this clonotype with a few counts. The V call is TRBV28, the J call TRBJ2-3; 8 bases are shared with TRBD2. Germline CDR1 is MDHEN and CDR2 is SYDVKM. V gave up 4 bases and J gave up 3 bases; unmatched junction bases: 3. This CDR3 has 14 amino acids. The CDR3 loop reads CASSSLAVTDTQYF. Written as DNA, the CDR3 is TGTGCCAGCAGTTCACTAGCGGTGACAGATACGCAGTATTTT.

The sample holds a few counts of this clonotype. The chain uses TRBV5-8 and TRBJ2-7; 9 bases agree with TRBD1. J gave up 3 bases and V 3 bases, and 7 bases lay outside the gene matches. The germline V gene encodes CDR1 SGHTS and CDR2 YDEGEE. The CDR3 has 15 amino acids. CDR3 in DNA: TGTGCCAGCAGCTCCCCGGGACAGGGTTACTACGAGCAGTACTTC. Its translation: CASSSPGQGYYEQYF.

V usage is TRBV18 and J usage is TRBJ2-2; possibly TRBD1 or TRBD2 for D (6 bases each). Germline V CDR1 and CDR2: KGHSH, LQKENI. The CDR3 spans 16 residues. Deletions cut 2 bases from V and 4 bases from J, with 14 bases between. In nucleotides, the CDR3 is TGTGCCAGCTCACCAGACAGGCGGGGTGTCACCGGGGAGCTGTTTTTT. Its protein is CASSPDRRGVTGELFF.

This clonotype occurred a few times. The J gene is TRBJ2-3, the V gene TRBV5-1, with 9 nucleotides matching TRBD1. Germline lookup yields CDR1 SGHRS and CDR2 YFSETQ. The junction had 3 bases not matched to a gene; V was cut back by 4 bases and J by 0 bases. The CDR3 has 15 residues. In DNA form, the CDR3 reads TGCGCCAGCAGCCGGGACAGGGCCAGCACAGATACGCAGTATTTT. Amino acid sequence: CASSRDRASTDTQYF.

This clonotype was observed at least ten times. V gene TRBV12-3 or TRBV12-4 combines with J gene TRBJ2-2, with unresolved D. CDR3 size: 14 residues. V dropped 1 base and J dropped 4 bases, with 7 bases sitting between them. The CDR3 DNA reads as TGTGCCAGCAGTTTAGGACCGATCACCGGGGAGCTGTTTTTT. It is translated as CASSLGPITGELFF.

The chain employs TRBV11-3 and TRBJ2-1, with 13 bases identical to TRBD2. CDR1 is SGHNT, CDR2 YENEEA, per germline. V trimming: 5 bases; J trimming: 2 bases; junction bases outside the gene matches: 3. This CDR3 has 16 residues. The CDR3 sequence is CASSATSGRAYNEQFF. DNA of the CDR3: TGTGCCAGCAGCGCAACTAGCGGGAGGGCCTACAATGAGCAGTTCTTC. The full variable domain, its missing parts supplied by reference TRBV11-3 and TRBJ2-1, is EAGVVQSPRYKIIEKKQPVAFWCNPISGHNTLYWYLQNLGQGPELLIRYENEEAVDDSQLPKDRFSAERLKGVDSTLKIQPAELGDSAVYLCASSATSGRAYNEQFFGPGTRLTVL.

The V gene is TRBV30, the J gene TRBJ1-2, with D maybe TRBD1 (6 bases). V lost 0 bases, J lost 8 bases, and 19 bases lay in between. This CDR3 contains 15 residues. In germline, CDR1 is GTSNPN, CDR2 SVGIG (reference sequence). CDR3 in amino acids: CAWSVKGRGTYGYTF. The CDR3 nucleotides are TGTGCCTGGAGTGTCAAGGGCAGGGGAACGTACGGCTACACCTTC.

This clonotype has a handful of counts. V usage is TRBV5-1 and J usage is TRBJ1-3; maybe TRBD1 (6 bases). Per the germline V gene, CDR1 is SGHRS and CDR2 is YFSETQ. The CDR3 spans 14 residues. V was cut by 0 bases and J by 9 bases, with 13 bases left in between. The CDR3: CASSLEGGRGTIYF. CDR3 sequence (DNA): TGCGCCAGCAGCTTGGAGGGGGGCCGTGGCACCATATATTTT.

The CDR3 DNA sequence: TGTGCCCTAAGGGGGCAGGGTGGAAACACCGGGGAGCTGTTTTTT. Its translation is CALRGQGGNTGELFF. This chain joins TRBV12-3 or TRBV12-4 and TRBJ2-2; 7 bases agree with TRBD1. This CDR3 has 15 amino acids. Trimming at V came to 11 bases and at J to 2 bases, leaving 11 bases not matched to a gene.

The chain carries TRBV20-1 and TRBJ2-2; 8 nucleotides align to TRBD1. V trimming: 0 bases; J trimming: 8 bases; junction bases outside the gene matches: 8. Germline-derived CDR1 and CDR2 are DFQATT and SNEGSKA (reference sequence). CDR3 length: 15 residues. Written as DNA, the CDR3 is TGCAGTGCTAGAGATCAAGGGACAGGAGGTGGGGAGCTGTTTTTT. Protein sequence: CSARDQGTGGGELFF.